The 18 T cell receptor beta chains reported below all come from one sample, sequenced in a study of identifying expanded T cells in peripheral blood. This table comes from immunoSEQ multiplex PCR, and its TCRdb copy is limited to in-frame clones, with some not included. The data show about 80,000 clones, around 84% seen once. Input material: blood. These receptors all stem from a person aged 18 to 69 in good health.

The rearrangement joins TRBV27 to TRBJ2-2; no firm D call. The CDR3 contains 14 residues. V was trimmed by 7 bases and J by 2 bases, leaving 11 bases between them. The germline CDR1 and CDR2 sequences are MNHEY and SMNVEV (reference sequence). The CDR3 reads CASKTDLNTGELFF. For the CDR3, the DNA is TGTGCCAGCAAAACAGATTTAAACACCGGGGAGCTGTTTTTT.

V gene TRBV6-6 combines with J gene TRBJ2-1, with TRBD1 as a possible D gene (5 bases). Deletions cut 2 bases from V and 7 bases from J, with 18 bases between. Germline V lookup: CDR1 MNHNY, CDR2 SVGAGI (reference sequence). This CDR3 is built from 16 residues. CDR3 in amino acids: CASSYTKGPFVNEQFF. The DNA of the CDR3 is TGTGCCAGCAGTTACACTAAGGGGCCTTTTGTGAATGAGCAGTTCTTC.

A few counts support this clone. The chain links TRBV4-1 to TRBJ2-5; 7 bases are a match to TRBD2. This CDR3 is 16 amino acids long. The V and J ends lost 1 base and 5 bases, in that order; junction bases with no gene match: 10. The V gene's germline CDR1 is MGHRA and CDR2 YSYEKL. CDR3 region: CASSQAWTSRGETQYF. The CDR3 DNA is TGCGCCAGCAGCCAAGCTTGGACTAGTCGAGGGGAGACCCAGTACTTC.

The J gene is TRBJ1-2, the V gene TRBV30; TRBD1 might be the D (5 bases). The CDR3 consists of 15 residues. Germline V gene data show CDR1 as GTSNPN and CDR2 as SVGIG (reference sequence). With 0 bases removed from V and 4 bases from J, the gap between germline ends came to 15 bases. The CDR3: CAWSVSRDASYGYTF. As DNA, the CDR3 is TGTGCCTGGAGTGTCTCGCGGGACGCCTCCTATGGCTACACCTTC.

This clone showed up just a few times. This chain links TRBV28 with TRBJ1-5, with TRBD1 matching over 8 bases. V lost 3 bases, J lost 8 bases, and 27 bases stayed unmatched. Germline V gives CDR1 MDHEN, CDR2 SYDVKM. This CDR3 region has 21 residues. The CDR3 loop is CASSFYVLGSDRVGFEEPQHF. CDR3 nucleotide sequence: TGTGCCAGCAGTTTTTACGTGCTTGGTTCGGACAGGGTTGGCTTCGAGGAGCCCCAGCATTTT.

The chain is built from TRBV6-5 and TRBJ2-7, with no clear D. CDR1 is MNHEY, CDR2 SVGAGI, per germline. This CDR3 has 14 residues. Trimming left V 5 bases short and J 3 bases short, with 14 bases between. Written as DNA, the CDR3 is TGTGCCAGCAGTCCATACACGATCCGCTACGAGCAGTACTTC. This translates into CASSPYTIRYEQYF.

Here the CDR3 reads CASSGGAGVGNEQFF. The CDR3 DNA follows: TGTGCCAGTAGCGGTGGGGCGGGAGTCGGGAATGAGCAGTTCTTC. The chain uses TRBV19 and TRBJ2-1; 7 bases align to TRBD2. The V gene end was trimmed by 6 bases and the J gene end by 7 bases; junction bases not matched to a gene: 12. The CDR3 sequence is 15 residues long. CDR1 LNHDA and CDR2 SQIVND come from the germline V gene (reference sequence).

The rearrangement uses TRBV7-8 and TRBJ1-5; 7 positions match TRBD1. This CDR3 is 15 amino acids long. Germline V gene data show CDR1 as SGHVS and CDR2 as FQNEAQ. After removal of 5 bases from V and 4 bases from J, the junction contained 8 bases not matched to a gene. CDR3 in amino acids: CASSPQGQLNQPQHF. Written as DNA, the CDR3 is TGTGCCAGCAGCCCCCAGGGACAGCTTAATCAGCCCCAGCATTTT. The variable domain in full, completed from reference TRBV7-8 and TRBJ1-5, reads GAGVSQSPRYKVAKRGQDVALRCDPISGHVSLFWYQQALGQGPEFLTYFQNEAQLDKSGLPSDRFFAERPEGSVSTLKIQRTQQEDSAVYLCASSPQGQLNQPQHFGDGTRLSIL.

In this sample, this clone turned up a few times. This chain connects TRBV7-8 to TRBJ2-1, with TRBD1 identical over 7 bases. V lost 6 bases to trimming and J lost 8 bases; unmatched junction nucleotides: 13. The CDR3 is 15 residues long. The germline V gene encodes CDR1 SGHVS and CDR2 FQNEAQ. CDR3 sequence: CASSPGDRRWDEQFF. Written as DNA, the CDR3 is TGTGCCAGCAGTCCAGGGGACAGACGTTGGGATGAGCAGTTCTTC.

This clone was counted a few times. The CDR3 loop reads CASSLYRLAGYEQYF. DNA for the CDR3: TGTGCCAGCAGCCTCTACCGACTAGCGGGGTACGAGCAGTACTTC. The gene calls are TRBV6-5 and TRBJ2-7, with 11 bases fitting TRBD2. This CDR3 region has 15 residues. The V segment lost 6 bases and the J segment 4 bases; nucleotides outside the gene matches: 8. In germline, CDR1 is MNHEY, CDR2 SVGAGI.

The chain recombines TRBV2 with TRBJ1-4; D not certain. The CDR3 consists of 13 residues. The germline gives CDR1 SNHLY, CDR2 FYNNEI. With 6 bases removed from V and 8 bases from J, the gap between germline ends came to 13 bases. Written as DNA, the CDR3 is TGTGCCAGCAGGGCTTATTCGCGAGAAAAACTGTTTTTT. Translated: CASRAYSREKLFF.

The genes are TRBV5-1 and TRBJ2-7, with 8 bases identical to TRBD1. The ends lost 4 bases at V and 2 bases at J; junction bases unmatched: 5. Germline V gene data show CDR1 as SGHRS and CDR2 as YFSETQ. The CDR3 contains 14 residues. CDR3 bases: TGCGCCAGCAGCGCCCGGGACAGGCCCTACGAGCAGTACTTC. It encodes CASSARDRPYEQYF.

This chain links TRBV2 with TRBJ2-1; possible D gene TRBD2, 6 bases. V lost 0 bases and J 6 bases, leaving 12 bases between the germline ends. The CDR3 sequence is 15 residues long. CDR1 is SNHLY and CDR2 is FYNNEI in the germline V gene. The CDR3 sequence is CASSEAGGTSNEQFF. The DNA for the CDR3 is TGTGCCAGCAGTGAAGCGGGAGGAACTAGCAATGAGCAGTTCTTC.

V and J are TRBV19 and TRBJ2-1, with 7 positions matching TRBD1. CDR3 length equals 18 residues. Germline CDR1 and CDR2: LNHDA and SQIVND (reference sequence). J lost 4 bases, V lost 5 bases, and 17 bases had no gene match. The CDR3 nucleotides read TGTGCCAGTAGTCCGCGGACCCGTACAGGGGCGGCGTACAATGAGCAGTTCTTC. It translates to CASSPRTRTGAAYNEQFF.

J is TRBJ2-7 and V is TRBV30, with D possibly TRBD1 on 5 matching bases. This CDR3 comprises 10 residues. The germline CDR1 and CDR2 sequences are GTSNPN and SVGIG (reference sequence). V dropped 5 bases and J dropped 4 bases, with 6 bases sitting between them. CDR3 bases: TGTGCCTGGGGGGCATACGAGCAGTACTTC. Translated: CAWGAYEQYF.

CDR3 DNA sequence: TGTGCCACCTCGGCACGGCGCCTCTTTCGCGAGCAGTACTTC. This encodes CATSARRLFREQYF. V usage is TRBV28 and J usage is TRBJ2-7; D gene uncertain. Trimming took off 10 bases at V and 6 bases at J, with 22 bases between the two ends. Per germline, CDR1 MDHEN and CDR2 SYDVKM. The CDR3 is 14 amino acids.

The CDR3: CASSETGWRSYEQYF. CDR3 nucleotides: TGTGCCAGCAGCGAGACTGGGTGGCGGTCCTACGAGCAGTACTTC. The chain couples TRBV7-9 to TRBJ2-7; D is unclear. This CDR3 comprises 15 residues. V was clipped by 5 bases and J by 1 base, with 15 bases between them. The germline CDR1 and CDR2 sequences are SEHNR and FQNEAQ (reference sequence).

The V call is TRBV7-8, the J call TRBJ2-7, with D unclear. The CDR3 sequence is 14 residues long. V lost 5 bases and J lost 3, with 14 bases in between. Germline V CDR1 and CDR2: SGHVS, FQNEAQ. The CDR3 reads CASSADGPYYEQYF. CDR3 nucleotide sequence: TGTGCCAGCAGCGCCGACGGACCCTACTACGAGCAGTACTTC.